Listed below are T cell receptor beta chains from one sample, sequenced in a study of T cells in Graves' hyperthyroidism and ophthalmopathy. One entry per CDR3 protein, called by TCRdb with MiXCR from the multiplex PCR reads. The repertoire holds a few hundred thousand distinct CDR3 sequences, with 20% to 25% as singletons. What was sequenced was blood. These receptor sequences come from an older woman with Graves' ophthalmopathy. The CDR3 runs from the conserved cysteine through the conserved F or W. The D gene is left open where the match is weak. Clone size is given for some rows only: seen once, a few or many times, or a class if the clone is expanded.

d_call j_call clone_size v_call cdr3_aa cdr3_nt
NA TRBJ1-3 NA TRBV14 CASSQDASRGSGNTIYF TGTGCCAGCAGCCAAGACGCGAGCAGGGGATCTGGAAACACCATATATTTT
NA TRBJ1-3 few TRBV11-2 CASSVGRAGNTIYF TGTGCCAGCAGCGTTGGGAGGGCTGGAAACACCATATATTTT
NA TRBJ2-3 NA TRBV10-2 CASRGPPYSGATDTQYF TGCGCCAGCAGGGGACCGCCGTACTCGGGGGCCACAGATACGCAGTATTTT
TRBD1 TRBJ2-1 NA TRBV12-5 CASGSEGPGTGGHEQFF TGTGCTAGTGGTTCCGAAGGTCCCGGGACAGGGGGCCATGAGCAGTTCTTC
NA TRBJ2-6 few TRBV3-1 CASIDSFSGANVLTF TGTGCCAGCATTGACAGCTTCTCTGGGGCCAACGTCCTGACTTTC
NA TRBJ2-1 few TRBV29-1 CSASPRSSYNEQFF TGCAGCGCCTCACCTAGAAGCTCCTACAATGAGCAGTTCTTC
NA TRBJ2-1 NA TRBV6-2/TRBV6-3 CASSFDIEQFF TGTGCCAGCAGTTTCGATATAGAGCAGTTCTTC
NA TRBJ2-1 NA TRBV5-1 CASSGPSNEQFF TGCGCCAGCAGCGGACCGAGCAATGAGCAGTTCTTC
NA TRBJ2-5 few TRBV29-1 CSVVSGGETQYF TGCAGCGTTGTTTCCGGCGGGGAGACCCAGTACTTC
NA TRBJ1-2 many TRBV7-2 CASTKEISGYTF TGTGCCAGCACCAAGGAGATATCTGGCTACACCTTC
TRBD1 TRBJ2-1 NA TRBV28 CASSSPLGQGARNEQFF TGTGCCAGCAGTTCCCCACTGGGACAGGGGGCGCGAAATGAGCAGTTCTTC
TRBD1 TRBJ2-5 NA TRBV6-1 CASRNFIQGTQETQYF TGTGCCAGCAGGAACTTCATACAGGGGACCCAAGAGACCCAGTACTTC
TRBD1 TRBJ1-1 few TRBV3-1 CASSQGGQRAFF TGTGCCAGCAGCCAAGGGGGACAGAGGGCTTTCTTT
TRBD2 TRBJ2-3 few TRBV6-2/TRBV6-3 CASRPTSGDTQYF TGTGCCAGCAGACCGACTAGCGGGGATACGCAGTATTTT
NA TRBJ2-2 few TRBV9 CASSVVGDTGELFF TGTGCCAGCAGCGTAGTCGGGGACACCGGGGAGCTGTTTTTT
TRBD2 TRBJ2-7 few TRBV20-1 CSARDIGEGINEQYF TGCAGTGCTAGAGATATCGGGGAGGGCATCAACGAGCAGTACTTC
NA TRBJ2-3 NA TRBV15 CATSDGTSHTSTDTQYF TGTGCCACCAGCGACGGGACATCTCACACTAGCACAGATACGCAGTATTTT
TRBD1 TRBJ1-2 few TRBV7-2 CASSSNRDRFNYGYTF TGTGCCAGCAGCTCCAACCGGGACAGATTTAACTATGGCTACACCTTC
TRBD1 TRBJ2-2 few TRBV20-1 CSAPGQGGAGELFF TGCAGTGCTCCGGGACAGGGGGGCGCCGGGGAGCTGTTTTTT
NA TRBJ1-1 few TRBV6-1 CASSEVQGGFSEAFF TGTGCCAGCAGTGAAGTGCAGGGTGGTTTTTCTGAAGCTTTCTTT
TRBD2 TRBJ2-2 few TRBV10-3 CAISVSPGLAGGNTGELFF TGTGCCATCAGTGTTTCTCCGGGACTAGCGGGAGGGAACACCGGGGAGCTGTTTTTT
NA TRBJ2-2 NA TRBV6-7 CASSYSNGSDTGELFF TGTGCCAGCAGTTACTCGAACGGGAGTGACACCGGGGAGCTGTTTTTT
TRBD2 TRBJ2-1 NA TRBV14 CASSKTAGSGRALEQFF TGTGCCAGCAGCAAAACCGCGGGTAGCGGGAGGGCCCTTGAGCAGTTCTTC
NA TRBJ2-2 few TRBV5-1 CASSVDSNTGELFF TGCGCCAGCAGCGTGGACAGCAACACCGGGGAGCTGTTTTTT
NA TRBJ2-2 NA TRBV5-1 CASSLLQKNTGELFF TGCGCCAGCAGCTTGTTACAGAAGAACACCGGGGAGCTGTTTTTT
NA TRBJ1-1 few TRBV19 CASLGGDPEAFF TGTGCCAGCCTGGGGGGTGATCCTGAAGCTTTCTTT
NA TRBJ1-2 many TRBV12-3/TRBV12-4 CASSLVPSGNYGYTF TGTGCCAGCAGTTTGGTCCCTAGCGGTAACTATGGCTACACCTTC
NA TRBJ1-5 few TRBV2 CASSEEGGVVQPQHF TGTGCCAGCAGTGAAGAAGGGGGGGTAGTTCAGCCCCAGCATTTT
NA TRBJ1-2 few TRBV20-1 CSARARHYGYTF TGCAGTGCTAGAGCTCGGCACTATGGCTACACCTTC
TRBD2 TRBJ2-1 many TRBV6-6 CASSYSYSGIPYNEQFF TGTGCCAGCAGTTACTCTTATAGCGGGATCCCCTACAATGAGCAGTTCTTC
NA TRBJ2-1 few TRBV5-1 CASSLGLRNEQFF TGCGCCAGCAGCTTGGGTTTGCGGAATGAGCAGTTCTTC
TRBD2 TRBJ2-1 many TRBV7-2 CASSLTSGTTYNEQFF TGTGCCAGCAGCTTAACTAGCGGGACGACCTACAATGAGCAGTTCTTC
NA TRBJ2-1 many TRBV7-2 CASSLVSGYNEQFF TGTGCCAGCAGCTTAGTTAGCGGATACAATGAGCAGTTCTTC
NA TRBJ1-1 many TRBV10-2 CASSEGETEAFF TGCGCCAGCAGTGAGGGGGAGACTGAAGCTTTCTTT
NA TRBJ2-7 few TRBV7-2 CASSFDSVGNGEQYF TGTGCCAGCAGCTTTGATAGCGTGGGGAATGGAGAGCAGTACTTC
NA TRBJ1-2 NA TRBV5-1 CASNSRSRPYGYTF TGCGCCAGCAACAGCAGATCCCGTCCCTATGGCTACACCTTC
NA TRBJ2-2 NA TRBV7-2 CARKPSPGGAGELFF TGTGCCAGAAAACCCTCCCCGGGGGGCGCCGGGGAGCTGTTTTTT
NA TRBJ2-1 many TRBV5-1 CASSLDSSYNEQFF TGCGCCAGCAGCCTGGATAGCTCCTACAATGAGCAGTTCTTC